Shown below are 23 T cell receptor beta chains from a single sample sequenced in a study of cytomegalovirus exposure and HLA in healthy donors. The primer mix had 60 Vbeta and 13 Jbeta primers. Produced via immunoSEQ multiplex PCR; TCRdb's table is partial and in-frame only. The sample shows about 180,000 clones, 60% to 85% of them seen only once. Sequencing was done on a sample of PBMCs. These receptors came from a male donor in good health and CMV-seronegative.

V usage is TRBV11-2 and J usage is TRBJ2-3; unclear D gene. The ends were cut back, 1 base at V and 5 bases at J, with 7 bases in the middle. This CDR3 spans 13 amino acids. In germline, CDR1 is SGHAT, CDR2 FQNNGV. DNA for the CDR3: TGTGCCAGCAGCTTAGCCCCCCAAGATACGCAGTATTTT. Residues: CASSLAPQDTQYF.

The chain couples TRBV2 to TRBJ2-1; 7 bases fit TRBD2. The CDR3 spans 14 residues. The germline CDR1 and CDR2 sequences are SNHLY and FYNNEI. V shed 6 bases, J shed 0 bases, and the junction held 2 bases outside the gene matches. CDR3 coding DNA: TGTGCCAGCAGCTCTAGCGGCTCCTACAATGAGCAGTTCTTC. Its translation: CASSSSGSYNEQFF.

The chain employs TRBV6-6 and TRBJ1-1; tentative D call: TRBD1 (6 bases). V dropped 5 bases and J dropped 6 bases, with 19 bases sitting between them. The CDR3 spans 15 residues. Germline loops: CDR1 MNHNY, CDR2 SVGAGI (reference sequence). The CDR3 is CASSTKSKQGSEAFF. CDR3 DNA sequence: TGTGCCAGCAGTACCAAATCTAAACAGGGTTCTGAAGCTTTCTTT.

This chain connects TRBV2 to TRBJ2-1, with 7 bases aligning to TRBD2. Germline V CDR1 and CDR2: SNHLY, FYNNEI. V trimming: 7 bases; J trimming: 8 bases; junction bases outside the gene matches: 14. CDR3 length: 15 amino acids. CDR3 amino acids: CASIGALARGDEQFF. The CDR3 coding sequence is TGTGCCAGCATTGGGGCACTAGCGAGAGGGGATGAGCAGTTCTTC.

The rearrangement joins TRBV2 to TRBJ1-2, with 8 bases aligning to TRBD1. V lost 8 bases, J lost 7 bases, and 9 bases stayed unmatched. The CDR3 has 13 residues. Germline values: CDR1 SNHLY, CDR2 FYNNEI. The CDR3 bases are TGTGCCAGCGGCCCCGGACAGGGCCTTGGCTACACCTTC. It specifies CASGPGQGLGYTF.

This clone was observed a few times. V is TRBV23-1 and J is TRBJ1-5; 7 positions agree with TRBD1. TRBV23-1 is labeled an ORF, and its function is uncertain. There are 17 residues in the CDR3. Losses at the gene ends were 10 bases for V and 0 bases for J; bases not matched to a gene: 15. The CDR3, as DNA: TGCGCCACCCCTTGGACAGGAATGGGGGGTAGCAATCAGCCCCAGCATTTT. It is translated as CATPWTGMGGSNQPQHF.

With regard to this clone: The sample contains more than one DNA sequence encoding this CDR3. The rearrangement joins TRBV29-1 to TRBJ2-1, with TRBD2 identical over 9 bases. Germline CDR1 is SQVTM and CDR2 is ANQGSEA. This CDR3 is built from 16 residues. The V gene end was trimmed by 6 bases and the J gene end by 2 bases; junction bases not matched to a gene: 11. The CDR3, as DNA: TGCAGCGTGGGTGGGGCGGGCGGGAGGGCCTACAATGAGCAGTTCTTC. Translation: CSVGGAGGRAYNEQFF.

The chain joins TRBV4-3 to TRBJ2-2; D perhaps matches TRBD2 (5 bases). The V end was cut by 3 bases, the J end by 6 bases, with 17 bases between. The CDR3 loop spans 16 amino acids. In germline, CDR1 is LGHNA, CDR2 YSLEER. CDR3 region: CASSHRITRTPGELFF. The CDR3 region has the DNA TGCGCCAGCAGCCACCGGATAACCAGGACTCCCGGGGAGCTGTTTTTT.

The rearrangement links TRBV12-5 to TRBJ2-2; TRBD1 agrees at 9 bases. V gave up 6 bases and J gave up 6 bases; unmatched junction bases: 8. In germline, CDR1 is LGHNT, CDR2 FRNRAP. This CDR3 is built from 15 residues. CDR3 sequence (DNA): TGTGCTAGTGGCAGCCGGGACAGGGCTTCCGGGGAGCTGTTTTTT. Its protein product is CASGSRDRASGELFF.

This chain joins TRBV25-1 and TRBJ2-1; 9 nucleotides align to TRBD2. The CDR3 extends over 16 amino acids. CDR1 and CDR2 from the germline V gene are MGHDK and SYGVNS. V gave up 3 bases and J gave up 0 bases; unmatched junction bases: 3. The chain's CDR3 is CASSDASGNSYNEQFF. The CDR3 coding sequence is TGTGCCAGCAGTGACGCTAGCGGGAACTCCTACAATGAGCAGTTCTTC.

This chain joins TRBV28 and TRBJ1-6, with 10 positions matching TRBD1. Germline lookup yields CDR1 MDHEN and CDR2 SYDVKM. The CDR3 is 13 residues long. Unmatched junction bases numbered 7, after V lost 10 bases and J lost 10 bases. This CDR3 reads CATRQGARSPLHF. The CDR3 bases are TGTGCCACACGACAGGGGGCAAGATCACCCCTCCACTTT.

The rearrangement uses TRBV30 and TRBJ2-7; 12 bases are a match to TRBD2. The germline CDR1 and CDR2 sequences are GTSNPN and SVGIG (reference sequence). The length of the CDR3 is 14 residues. V shed 3 bases and J 2 bases; nucleotides not matched to a gene: 2. CDR3 bases: TGTGCCTGGAGGACTAGCGGGAGAACCTACGAGCAGTACTTC. It translates to CAWRTSGRTYEQYF.

V usage is TRBV13 and J usage is TRBJ2-5; D call uncertain. The J call is in doubt because the DNA end fits TRBJ2-7 better. From germline, CDR1 is PRHDT and CDR2 FYEKMQ (reference sequence). CDR3 size: 12 residues. The CDR3, as DNA: TGTGCCAGCAGCAGTCACAGCTACGAGCAGTACTTC. Its protein product is CASSSHSYEQYF.

The rearrangement joins TRBV6-5 to TRBJ2-7; possibly TRBD2 for D (5 bases). With 4 bases removed from V and 3 bases from J, the gap between germline ends came to 7 bases. This CDR3 is built from 12 residues. The V gene's germline CDR1 is MNHEY and CDR2 SVGAGI. For the CDR3, the DNA is TGTGCCAGCAGTTCGACTATCTACGAGCAGTACTTC. This encodes CASSSTIYEQYF.

The rearrangement joins TRBV30 to TRBJ1-1, with TRBD1 as a possible D gene (6 bases). Trimming cost V 2 bases and J 4 bases, with 11 bases left between them. Germline V gene data show CDR1 as GTSNPN and CDR2 as SVGIG (reference sequence). The CDR3 consists of 13 residues. The CDR3 coding sequence is TGTGCCTGGAGTCCGGACAGTTCCACTGAAGCTTTCTTT. As protein: CAWSPDSSTEAFF.

The J gene is TRBJ2-5, the V gene TRBV30; 13 positions agree with TRBD2. The V segment lost 2 bases and the J segment 11 bases; nucleotides outside the gene matches: 11. CDR1 GTSNPN and CDR2 SVGIG come from the germline V gene (reference sequence). The CDR3 covers 15 residues. The CDR3 DNA follows: TGTGCCTGGAGTCGTCGACGGACTAGCGGGAGAGAGCAGTACTTC. Encoded protein: CAWSRRRTSGREQYF. Full variable domain (rest looked up from reference TRBV30 and TRBJ2-5): SQTIHQWPATLVQPVGSPLSLECTVEGTSNPNLYWYRQAAGRGLQLLFYSVGIGQISSEVPQNLSASRPQDRQFILSSKKLLLSDSGFYLCAWSRRRTSGREQYFGPGTRLLVL.

The chain carries TRBV27 and TRBJ2-1; D gene ambiguous. CDR1 is MNHEY, CDR2 SMNVEV, per germline (reference sequence). This CDR3 comprises 15 residues. The ends were cut back, 5 bases at V and 6 bases at J, with 17 bases in the middle. The CDR3 DNA sequence: TGTGCCAGCAGTCTTAGCATGGGTCCTATCAATGAGCAGTTCTTC. Translation: CASSLSMGPINEQFF.

The chain employs TRBV27 and TRBJ2-7; D perhaps matches TRBD1 (5 bases). The CDR3 is 13 residues long. Between the trimmed V and J ends, which lost 3 bases and 2 bases, there was a span of 8 bases. Looked up from germline, CDR1 is MNHEY and CDR2 is SMNVEV (reference sequence). The chain's CDR3 is CASSFRQTYEQYF. The CDR3, as DNA: TGTGCCAGCAGTTTTAGACAGACCTACGAGCAGTACTTC.

The chain is built from TRBV2 and TRBJ2-5; no reliable D call. The J call could be wrong; TRBJ2-7 is a better fit for the DNA end. Germline CDR1 is SNHLY and CDR2 is FYNNEI. The CDR3 runs 13 residues. CDR3 amino acids: CASSETPSYEQYF. For the CDR3, the DNA is TGTGCCAGCAGTGAAACCCCCTCCTACGAGCAGTACTTC.

V is TRBV15 and J is TRBJ2-5, with 7 bases aligning to TRBD2. V lost 4 bases and J lost 3; bases outside the gene matches: 11. This CDR3 region has 16 residues. The germline V gene has CDR1 LNHNV and CDR2 YYDKDF (reference sequence). For the CDR3, the DNA is TGTGCCACCAGCACGGAGCGGGGCCCCTTGGAAGAGACCCAGTACTTC. It is translated as CATSTERGPLEETQYF.

The rearrangement links TRBV6-1 to TRBJ1-5, with TRBD1 identical over 7 bases. Germline CDR1 and CDR2: MNHNS and SASEGT. J gave up 0 bases and V 6 bases, and 5 bases lay outside the gene matches. The CDR3 covers 15 residues. The CDR3 DNA sequence: TGTGCCAGCAGCTCGGGACAGTATAGCAATCAGCCCCAGCATTTT. It translates to CASSSGQYSNQPQHF.

This clone showed up just a few times. The chain carries TRBV12-5 and TRBJ1-3; no firm D call. The CDR3 is 14 residues long. V was pared by 8 bases and J by 0 bases, with 11 bases between. Germline V CDR1 and CDR2: LGHNT, FRNRAP. The chain's CDR3 is CASWRASSGNTIYF. In DNA form, the CDR3 reads TGTGCTAGTTGGAGGGCCTCCTCTGGAAACACCATATATTTT.

This chain joins TRBV25-1 and TRBJ1-2, with TRBD1 matching over 9 bases. The germline gives CDR1 MGHDK, CDR2 SYGVNS. V lost 3 bases, J lost 6 bases, and 8 bases stayed unmatched. The CDR3 is made up of 15 amino acids. The DNA for the CDR3 is TGTGCCAGCAGTGACCGGACAGGGGTCGGTAATGGCTACACCTTC. Protein sequence: CASSDRTGVGNGYTF.